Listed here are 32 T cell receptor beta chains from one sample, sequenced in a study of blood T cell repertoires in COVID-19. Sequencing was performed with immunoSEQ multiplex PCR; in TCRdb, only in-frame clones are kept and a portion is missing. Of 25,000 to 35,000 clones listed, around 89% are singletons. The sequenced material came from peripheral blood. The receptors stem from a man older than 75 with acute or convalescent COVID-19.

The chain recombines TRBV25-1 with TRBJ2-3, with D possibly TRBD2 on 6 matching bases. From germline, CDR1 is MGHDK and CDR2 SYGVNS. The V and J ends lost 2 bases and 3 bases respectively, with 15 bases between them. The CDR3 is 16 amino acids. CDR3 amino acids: CASSEGLHEITDTQYF. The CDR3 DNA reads TGTGCCAGCAGTGAAGGACTACACGAGATTACAGATACGCAGTATTTT.

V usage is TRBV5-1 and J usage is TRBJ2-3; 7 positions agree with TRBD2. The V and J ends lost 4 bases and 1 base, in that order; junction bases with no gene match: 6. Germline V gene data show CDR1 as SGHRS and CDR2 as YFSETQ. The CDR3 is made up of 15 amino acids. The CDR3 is CASSPFSGGTDTQYF. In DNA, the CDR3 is TGCGCCAGCAGCCCGTTCAGCGGGGGCACAGATACGCAGTATTTT.

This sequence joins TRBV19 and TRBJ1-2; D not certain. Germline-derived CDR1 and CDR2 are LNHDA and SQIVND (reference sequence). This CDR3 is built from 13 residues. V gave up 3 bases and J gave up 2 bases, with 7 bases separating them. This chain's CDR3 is CASSMEGNYGYTF. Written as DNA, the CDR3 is TGTGCCAGTAGTATGGAGGGAAACTATGGCTACACCTTC.

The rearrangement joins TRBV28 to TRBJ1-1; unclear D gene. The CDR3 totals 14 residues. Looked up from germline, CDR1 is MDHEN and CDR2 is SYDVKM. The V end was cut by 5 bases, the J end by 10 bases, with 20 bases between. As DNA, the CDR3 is TGTGCCAGCAGTCCCGCACTAGACCGGGTGGGAGCTTTCTTT. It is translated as CASSPALDRVGAFF.

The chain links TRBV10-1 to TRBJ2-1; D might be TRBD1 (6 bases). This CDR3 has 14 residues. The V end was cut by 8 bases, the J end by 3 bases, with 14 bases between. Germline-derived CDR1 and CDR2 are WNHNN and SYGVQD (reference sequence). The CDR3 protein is CASAGIGGYNEQFF. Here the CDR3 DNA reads TGCGCCAGCGCCGGTATAGGGGGCTACAATGAGCAGTTCTTC.

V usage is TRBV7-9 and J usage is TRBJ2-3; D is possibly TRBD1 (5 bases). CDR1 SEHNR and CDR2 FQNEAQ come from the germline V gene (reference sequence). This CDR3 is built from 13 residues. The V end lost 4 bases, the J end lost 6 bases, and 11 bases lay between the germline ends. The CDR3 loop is CASSSRVMDTQYF. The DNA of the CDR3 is TGTGCCAGCAGCTCCAGGGTTATGGATACGCAGTATTTT.

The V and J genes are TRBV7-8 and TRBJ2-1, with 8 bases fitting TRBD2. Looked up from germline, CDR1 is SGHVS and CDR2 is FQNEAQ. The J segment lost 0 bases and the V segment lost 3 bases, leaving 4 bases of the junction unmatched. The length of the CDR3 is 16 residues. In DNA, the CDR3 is TGTGCCAGCAGCTTCCCTCGGGGGGGCTCCTACAATGAGCAGTTCTTC. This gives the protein CASSFPRGGSYNEQFF.

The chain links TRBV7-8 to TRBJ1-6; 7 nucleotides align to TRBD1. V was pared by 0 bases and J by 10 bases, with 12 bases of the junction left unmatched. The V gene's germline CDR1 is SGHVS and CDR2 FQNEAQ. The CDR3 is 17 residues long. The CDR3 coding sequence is TGTGCCAGCAGCTTAGCAGGGGGCTCCCCGGGGGAGTCACCCCTCCACTTT. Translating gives CASSLAGGSPGESPLHF.

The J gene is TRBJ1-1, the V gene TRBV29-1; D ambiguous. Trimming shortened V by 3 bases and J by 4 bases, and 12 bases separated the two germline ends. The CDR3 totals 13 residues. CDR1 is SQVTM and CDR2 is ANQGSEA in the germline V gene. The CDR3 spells CSVERVRGTEAFF. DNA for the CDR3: TGCAGCGTTGAGAGGGTGAGAGGCACTGAAGCTTTCTTT.

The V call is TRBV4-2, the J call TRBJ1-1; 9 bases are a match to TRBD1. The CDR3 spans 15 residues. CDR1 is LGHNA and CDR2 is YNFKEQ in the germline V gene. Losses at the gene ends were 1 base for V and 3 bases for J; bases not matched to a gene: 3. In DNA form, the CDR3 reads TGTGCCAGCAGCCAAGGGGGACAGGGATACACTGAAGCTTTCTTT. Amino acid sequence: CASSQGGQGYTEAFF.

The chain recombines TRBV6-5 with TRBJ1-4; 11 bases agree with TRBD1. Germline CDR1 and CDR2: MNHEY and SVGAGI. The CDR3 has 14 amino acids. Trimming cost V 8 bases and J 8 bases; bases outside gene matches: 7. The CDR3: CASGQGARREKLFF. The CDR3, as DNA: TGTGCCAGCGGACAGGGGGCTCGTCGGGAAAAACTGTTTTTT.

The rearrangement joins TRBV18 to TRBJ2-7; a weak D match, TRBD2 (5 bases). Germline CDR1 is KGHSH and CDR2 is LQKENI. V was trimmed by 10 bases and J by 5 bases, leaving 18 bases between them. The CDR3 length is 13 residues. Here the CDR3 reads CATSWTRADEQYF. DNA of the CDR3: TGTGCCACATCTTGGACTCGGGCGGACGAGCAGTACTTC.

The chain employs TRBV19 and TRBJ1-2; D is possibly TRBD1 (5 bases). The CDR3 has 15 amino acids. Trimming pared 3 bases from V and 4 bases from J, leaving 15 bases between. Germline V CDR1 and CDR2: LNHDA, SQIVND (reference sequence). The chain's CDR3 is CASSMPTGLTYGYTF. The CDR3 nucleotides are TGTGCCAGTAGTATGCCTACGGGACTTACCTATGGCTACACCTTC. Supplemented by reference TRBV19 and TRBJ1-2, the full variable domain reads DGGITQSPKYLFRKEGQNVTLSCEQNLNHDAMYWYRQDPGQGLRLIYYSQIVNDFQKGDIAEGYSVSREKKESFPLTVTSAQKNPTAFYLCASSMPTGLTYGYTFGSGTRLTVV.

The CDR3 sequence is CATSRVNNEKLFF. CDR3 DNA sequence: TGTGCCACCAGCAGAGTAAATAATGAAAAACTGTTTTTT. V and J are TRBV15 and TRBJ1-4; D gene uncertain. This CDR3 has 13 residues. Germline V gene sequence: CDR1 LNHNV, CDR2 YYDKDF (reference sequence). The V gene lost 1 base and the J gene lost 4 bases, with 4 bases spanning the gap.

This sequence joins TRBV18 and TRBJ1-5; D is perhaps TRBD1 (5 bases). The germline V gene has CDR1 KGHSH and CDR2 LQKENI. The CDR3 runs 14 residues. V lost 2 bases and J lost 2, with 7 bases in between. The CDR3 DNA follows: TGTGCCAGCTCACCAGGACAAGGCAATCAGCCCCAGCATTTT. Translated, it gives CASSPGQGNQPQHF.

The CDR3 is CASSLTGGEGYTF. CDR3 DNA sequence: TGTGCCAGCAGTCTCACAGGGGGGGAAGGCTACACCTTC. This chain joins TRBV6-5 and TRBJ1-2; TRBD1 agrees at 8 bases. The ends lost 5 bases at V and 8 bases at J; junction bases unmatched: 7. The CDR3 has 13 amino acids. In germline, CDR1 is MNHEY, CDR2 SVGAGI.

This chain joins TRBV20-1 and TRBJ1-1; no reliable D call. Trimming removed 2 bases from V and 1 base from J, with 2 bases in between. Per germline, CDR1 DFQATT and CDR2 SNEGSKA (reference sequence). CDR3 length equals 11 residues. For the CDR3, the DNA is TGCAGTGCTAGACGGAACACTGAAGCTTTCTTT. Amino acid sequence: CSARRNTEAFF.

The CDR3, as DNA: TGTGCCAGCAGTTTCAGGGGTTCCCTCTCCTACGAGCAGTACTTC. This translates into CASSFRGSLSYEQYF. The chain links TRBV28 to TRBJ2-7, with D perhaps matching TRBD1 (6 bases). The CDR3 runs 15 residues. Germline V gene sequence: CDR1 MDHEN, CDR2 SYDVKM. V lost 3 bases to trimming and J lost 0 bases, with 12 bases between them. Looking up the rest from reference TRBV28 and TRBJ2-7 gives the full variable domain: DVKVTQSSRYLVKRTGEKVFLECVQDMDHENMFWYRQDPGLGLRLIYFSYDVKMKEKGDIPEGYSVSREKKERFSLILESASTNQTSMYLCASSFRGSLSYEQYFGPGTRLTVT.

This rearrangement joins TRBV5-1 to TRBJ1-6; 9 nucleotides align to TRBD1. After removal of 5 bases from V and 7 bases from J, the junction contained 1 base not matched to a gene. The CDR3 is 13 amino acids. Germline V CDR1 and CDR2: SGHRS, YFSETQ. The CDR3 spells CASRGQGNSPLHF. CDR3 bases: TGCGCCAGCAGAGGACAGGGGAATTCACCCCTCCACTTT.

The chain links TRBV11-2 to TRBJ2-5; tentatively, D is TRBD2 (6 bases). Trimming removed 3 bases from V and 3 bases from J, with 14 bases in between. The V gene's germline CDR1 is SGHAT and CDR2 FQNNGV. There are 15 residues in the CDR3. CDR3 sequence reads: CASSFGGVTEETQYF. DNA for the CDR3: TGTGCCAGCAGCTTCGGGGGTGTCACGGAAGAGACCCAGTACTTC.

CDR3 bases: TGTGCCAGCAGGCGTACGAGGGTAGAGACCCAGTACTTC. Encoded protein: CASRRTRVETQYF. The rearrangement joins TRBV13 to TRBJ2-5; possibly TRBD2 for D (5 bases). Germline CDR1 and CDR2: PRHDT and FYEKMQ (reference sequence). The CDR3 contains 13 residues. Trimming removed 6 bases at V and 4 bases at J, with 12 bases between.

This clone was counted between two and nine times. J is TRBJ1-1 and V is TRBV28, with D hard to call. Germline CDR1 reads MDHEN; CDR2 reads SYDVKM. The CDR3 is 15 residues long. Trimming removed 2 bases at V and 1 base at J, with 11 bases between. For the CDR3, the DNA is TGTGCCAGCAGTTTAGAGGGCTCCGCGAACACTGAAGCTTTCTTT. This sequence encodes CASSLEGSANTEAFF.

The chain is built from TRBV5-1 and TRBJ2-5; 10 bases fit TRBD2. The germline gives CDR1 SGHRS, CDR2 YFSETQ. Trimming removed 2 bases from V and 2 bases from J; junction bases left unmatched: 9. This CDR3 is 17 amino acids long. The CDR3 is CASSFGLAVLPQETQYF. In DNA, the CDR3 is TGCGCCAGCAGCTTCGGACTAGCGGTCCTCCCGCAAGAGACCCAGTACTTC.

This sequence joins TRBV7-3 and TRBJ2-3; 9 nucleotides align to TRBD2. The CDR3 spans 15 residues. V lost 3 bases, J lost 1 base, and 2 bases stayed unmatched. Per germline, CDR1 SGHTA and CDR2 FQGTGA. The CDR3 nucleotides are TGTGCCAGCAGCTTCTCTAGCGGGGGCACAGATACGCAGTATTTT. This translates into CASSFSSGGTDTQYF.

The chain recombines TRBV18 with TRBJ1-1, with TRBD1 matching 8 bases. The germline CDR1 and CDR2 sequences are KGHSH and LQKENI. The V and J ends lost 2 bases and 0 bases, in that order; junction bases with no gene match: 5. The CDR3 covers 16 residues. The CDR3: CASSPADRGLNTEAFF. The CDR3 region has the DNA TGTGCCAGCTCACCAGCAGACAGGGGTTTGAACACTGAAGCTTTCTTT.

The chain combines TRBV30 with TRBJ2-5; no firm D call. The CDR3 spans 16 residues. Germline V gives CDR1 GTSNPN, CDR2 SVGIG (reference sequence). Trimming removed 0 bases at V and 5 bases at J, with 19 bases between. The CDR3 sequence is CAWSVRESAPRETQYF. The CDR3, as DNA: TGTGCCTGGAGTGTGAGAGAGTCAGCCCCCAGGGAGACCCAGTACTTC.

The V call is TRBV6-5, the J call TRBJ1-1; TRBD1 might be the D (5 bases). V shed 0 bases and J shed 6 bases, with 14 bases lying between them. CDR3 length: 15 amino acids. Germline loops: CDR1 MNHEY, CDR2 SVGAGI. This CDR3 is CASSYSIGTGAEAFF. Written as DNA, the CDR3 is TGTGCCAGCAGTTACTCGATCGGGACGGGGGCTGAAGCTTTCTTT.

CDR3 sequence: CSVGTGANYGYTF. The CDR3 coding sequence is TGCAGCGTTGGGACAGGGGCAAACTATGGCTACACCTTC. V is TRBV29-1 and J is TRBJ1-2, with 9 nucleotides matching TRBD1. Germline-derived CDR1 and CDR2 are SQVTM and ANQGSEA. The junction had 2 bases not matched to a gene; V was cut back by 4 bases and J by 2 bases. This CDR3 contains 13 residues.

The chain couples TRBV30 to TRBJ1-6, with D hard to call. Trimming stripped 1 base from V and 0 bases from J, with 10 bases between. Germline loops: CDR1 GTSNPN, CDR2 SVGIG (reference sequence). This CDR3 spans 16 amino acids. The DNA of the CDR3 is TGTGCCTGGAGTGGTTTGGGGAGCTCCTATAATTCACCCCTCCACTTT. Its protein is CAWSGLGSSYNSPLHF.

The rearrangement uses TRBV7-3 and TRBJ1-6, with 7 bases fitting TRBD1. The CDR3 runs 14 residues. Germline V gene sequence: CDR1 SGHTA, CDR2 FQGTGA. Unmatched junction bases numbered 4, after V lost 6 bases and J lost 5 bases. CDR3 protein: CASSFGTDNSPLHF. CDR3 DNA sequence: TGTGCCAGCAGTTTCGGGACAGATAATTCACCCCTCCACTTT.

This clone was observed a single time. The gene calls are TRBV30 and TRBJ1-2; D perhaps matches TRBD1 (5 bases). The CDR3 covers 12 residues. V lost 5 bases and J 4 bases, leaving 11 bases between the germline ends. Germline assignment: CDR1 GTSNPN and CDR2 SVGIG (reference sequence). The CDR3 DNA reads TGTGCCTGGGACAGAGTCGGCTATGGCTACACCTTC. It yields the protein CAWDRVGYGYTF. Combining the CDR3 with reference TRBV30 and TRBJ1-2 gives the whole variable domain SQTIHQWPATLVQPVGSPLSLECTVEGTSNPNLYWYRQAAGRGLQLLFYSVGIGQISSEVPQNLSASRPQDRQFILSSKKLLLSDSGFYLCAWDRVGYGYTFGSGTRLTVV.

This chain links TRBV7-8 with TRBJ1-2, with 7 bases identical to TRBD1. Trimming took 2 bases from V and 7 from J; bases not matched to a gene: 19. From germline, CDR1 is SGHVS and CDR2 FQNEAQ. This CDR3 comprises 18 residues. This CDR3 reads CASSLRRVVRGAHFGYTF. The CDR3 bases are TGTGCCAGCAGCTTACGCCGGGTCGTCAGGGGGGCGCATTTTGGCTACACCTTC.